What follows describes a single T cell receptor (beta chain). Its antigen is unknown. TCRdb reprocessed the reads via MiXCR and lists one record per CDR3 protein. Among around 69,000 distinct CDR3 sequences listed, approximately 22% were seen once. These data are taken from a study of T cell repertoires in cytomegalovirus infection. Broader study findings: It was HLA-C-restricted CMV-specific TCR beta clonotypes that dominated the response ex vivo.

CDR3 length equals 15 residues. Deletions cut 2 bases from V and 5 bases from J, with 15 bases between. Germline loops: CDR1 SGHVS, CDR2 FQNEAQ. The source was CD8+ T cells from cultured PBMCs, collected from culture after CMV antigen stimulation. V is TRBV7-8 and J is TRBJ1-2; the D is unclear. The sequence came from a human donor in good health (CMV status not recorded). Some clones in this sample may be carry-over from other donors' samples. CDR3 protein: CASSLFGQAMYGYTF. As DNA, the CDR3 is TGTGCCAGCAGCTTATTCGGGCAGGCTATGTATGGCTACACCTTC.